This TCR beta chain was identified in a study of regulatory T cells in long-lasting Graves disease. The study, taken as a whole, reports: New patients shared roughly 980 public clonotypes, fewer than the approximately 2,700 shared by persistent patients. Under persistent disease, TRBV28, TRBJ1-2 and TRBJ2-5 were used preferentially.

Germline CDR1 ENHRY, CDR2 SYGVKD. V gave up 6 bases and J gave up 1 base; unmatched junction bases: 8. The CDR3 runs 18 residues. This clonotype showed up just a few times. The target antigen is unknown. Described time point: persistent/refractory GD, antithyroid drugs over 5 years with positive TRAb. RNA isolated from PBMCs was used to make the TCR library. Patients were enrolled at an endocrinology department in Xi'an, China. Construction of the TCR beta libraries employed iRepertoire HTBI primers in conjunction with Arm-PCR of CDR3 regions. From the multiplex PCR reads, TCRdb called clonotypes with MiXCR, one entry per CDR3 protein. The data hold 360,000 or so distinct CDR3 sequences, with roughly 25% observed a single time.

The source is a woman between 35 and 50 years old with Graves disease. The gene calls are TRBV10-3 and TRBJ2-2; 13 bases map to TRBD2. The input for sequencing was peripheral blood mononuclear cells (PBMCs), taken when the disease was refractory, from a patient treated with antithyroid drugs. This chain's CDR3 is CAIREGLAGMRNTGELFF. The DNA for the CDR3 is TGTGCCATCAGGGAGGGACTAGCGGGAATGAGGAACACCGGGGAGCTGTTTTTT.